These 7 T cell receptor beta chains originate from one sample sequenced in a study of T cell repertoires in cytomegalovirus infection. No antigen has been assigned to these receptors. TCRdb passed the reads through MiXCR, listing each CDR3 protein once. The sample lists over 250,000 distinct CDR3 sequences; roughly a fifth were seen once. The input for sequencing was cultured PBMCs, taken from culture after CMV antigen stimulation. The source of these receptors is a human donor in good health (CMV status not recorded). Some clones in this sample may be carry-over from other donors' samples.

The chain has TRBV6-2 or TRBV6-3 and TRBJ2-7; no clear D gene. Deletions cut 1 base from V and 0 bases from J, with 10 bases between. Germline CDR1 reads MNHEY; CDR2 reads SVGEGT. This CDR3 spans 15 amino acids. CDR3 nucleotides: TGTGCCAGCAGTTACTTACCGGGCTACTCCTACGAGCAGTACTTC. It translates to CASSYLPGYSYEQYF.

The chain combines TRBV27 with TRBJ2-7, with TRBD1 matching 8 bases. Germline assignment: CDR1 MNHEY and CDR2 SMNVEV (reference sequence). The CDR3 spans 17 residues. V dropped 3 bases and J dropped 4; count of bases not matched to a gene: 14. The CDR3 is CASSFLVRTGTWYEQYV. In nucleotides, the CDR3 is TGTGCCAGCAGTTTTCTAGTACGGACAGGGACTTGGTACGAGCAGTACGTC.

This chain uses TRBV25-1 with TRBJ2-5, with a possible D match to TRBD2 (5 bases). There are 12 residues in the CDR3. Germline V gene sequence: CDR1 MGHDK, CDR2 SYGVNS. V was trimmed by 6 bases and J by 5 bases, leaving 10 bases between them. The CDR3 sequence: CASRLGGETQYF. The DNA for the CDR3 is TGTGCCAGCAGACTCGGCGGGGAGACCCAGTACTTC.

The gene calls are TRBV20-1 and TRBJ2-7; 8 nucleotides line up with TRBD1. The CDR3 is 14 amino acids. CDR1 and CDR2 (germline): DFQATT, SNEGSKA (reference sequence). V shed 4 bases and J 3 bases; nucleotides not matched to a gene: 8. The chain's CDR3 is CSAKTGQALYEQYF. CDR3 DNA sequence: TGCAGTGCTAAGACGGGACAGGCCCTCTACGAGCAGTACTTC.

Ten or more counts support this clonotype. V and J are TRBV12-3 or TRBV12-4 and TRBJ1-5; tentatively, D is TRBD1 (5 bases). The CDR3 totals 12 residues. The V end was cut by 6 bases, the J end by 9 bases, with 12 bases between. The CDR3 nucleotides are TGTGCCAGCAGAGGGGCCGGGGGGCCCCAGCATTTT. Its translation: CASRGAGGPQHF.

The sample holds a few counts of this clonotype. The chain couples TRBV24-1 to TRBJ2-1, with TRBD2 matching over 9 bases. The junction had 0 bases not matched to a gene; V was cut back by 1 base and J by 0 bases. The germline V gene has CDR1 KGHDR and CDR2 SFDVKD. The CDR3 length is 16 residues. DNA of the CDR3: TGTGCCACCAGTGATTTTAGCGGGGGCTCCTACAATGAGCAGTTCTTC. Amino acids: CATSDFSGGSYNEQFF.

This clonotype was counted many times. The chain carries TRBV27 and TRBJ2-1; D not resolved. CDR1 MNHEY and CDR2 SMNVEV come from the germline V gene (reference sequence). Trimming cost V 7 bases and J 1 base, with 11 bases left between them. The CDR3 loop spans 14 amino acids. CDR3 in DNA: TGTGCCAGCAACCCCCTCGGGTCCTACAATGAGCAGTTCTTC. It is translated as CASNPLGSYNEQFF.